These T cell receptor beta chains were read from a single sample in a study of cytomegalovirus exposure and HLA in healthy donors. Assay: immunoSEQ multiplex PCR; the TCRdb copy retains only in-frame clones and omits some. The record lists around 150,000 clones, of which the ten most abundant hold 1.3%. Sequenced input: PBMCs. These receptors were taken from a woman aged 60-70 years in good health and CMV-seronegative. CDR3s include the opening cysteine and the closing phenylalanine or tryptophan. Fields, in order: CDR3 protein, CDR3 DNA, J gene, CDR3 length, V gene, D gene. D genes are given only for firm matches.

CDR3aa: CASSEFGRTGNTGELFF
CDR3nt: TGTGCCAGCAGCGAGTTCGGGCGGACAGGGAACACCGGGGAGCTGTTTTTT
j_gene: TRBJ2-2
len: 17
v_gene: TRBV9
d_gene: TRBD1

CDR3aa: CSAAGTGLGGYTF
CDR3nt: TGCAGCGCCGCCGGGACAGGGTTGGGGGGCTACACCTTC
j_gene: TRBJ1-2
len: 13
v_gene: TRBV29-1
d_gene: TRBD1

CDR3aa: CASTSPGTSYNEQFF
CDR3nt: TGTGCCAGCACCTCCCCCGGGACAAGCTACAATGAGCAGTTCTTC
j_gene: TRBJ2-1
len: 15
v_gene: TRBV7-9
d_gene: NA

CDR3aa: CASSLLGGPLSHEQYF
CDR3nt: TGTGCCAGCAGCCTCCTCGGGGGACCGCTTTCCCACGAGCAGTACTTC
j_gene: TRBJ2-7
len: 16
v_gene: TRBV7-9
d_gene: NA

CDR3aa: CATSRQGYTEAFF
CDR3nt: TGTGCCACCAGCAGACAGGGATATACTGAAGCTTTCTTT
j_gene: TRBJ1-1
len: 13
v_gene: TRBV15
d_gene: NA

CDR3aa: CASSWTGNHGYTF
CDR3nt: TGTGCCAGCAGCTGGACAGGGAATCATGGCTACACCTTC
j_gene: TRBJ1-2
len: 13
v_gene: TRBV13
d_gene: TRBD1

CDR3aa: CASNRQSSYNSPLHF
CDR3nt: TGTGCCAGCAACAGGCAGAGCTCCTATAATTCACCCCTCCACTTT
j_gene: TRBJ1-6
len: 15
v_gene: TRBV2
d_gene: NA

CDR3aa: CASSESVTSVQETQYF
CDR3nt: TGTGCCAGCAGTGAATCCGTGACTAGCGTCCAAGAGACCCAGTACTTC
j_gene: TRBJ2-5
len: 16
v_gene: TRBV25-1
d_gene: TRBD2

CDR3aa: CASSLDTTGELFF
CDR3nt: TGTGCCAGCAGCTTAGACACCACCGGGGAGCTGTTTTTT
j_gene: TRBJ2-2
len: 13
v_gene: TRBV7-2
d_gene: NA

CDR3aa: CASSVGGLRTYEQYF
CDR3nt: TGTGCCAGCAGTGTCGGAGGACTACGGACCTACGAGCAGTACTTC
j_gene: TRBJ2-7
len: 15
v_gene: TRBV6-1
d_gene: NA

CDR3aa: CASSPTPGSTLHGGYYGYTF
CDR3nt: TGTGCCAGCAGCCCAACCCCGGGCTCAACCCTACACGGGGGGTACTATGGCTACACCTTC
j_gene: TRBJ1-2
len: 20
v_gene: TRBV5-5
d_gene: NA

CDR3aa: CASSPRDRGTTGELFF
CDR3nt: TGTGCCAGCAGCCCCCGGGACAGGGGGACCACCGGGGAGCTGTTTTTT
j_gene: TRBJ2-2
len: 16
v_gene: TRBV7-3
d_gene: TRBD1

CDR3aa: CASSLILGGRLFGEQFF
CDR3nt: TGTGCCAGCAGCTTAATATTAGGCGGGAGGCTCTTTGGTGAGCAGTTCTTC
j_gene: TRBJ2-1
len: 17
v_gene: TRBV7-9
d_gene: TRBD2

CDR3aa: CASSSHLAGGPDNEQFF
CDR3nt: TGTGCCAGCAGTTCACATCTAGCGGGAGGGCCGGACAATGAGCAGTTCTTC
j_gene: TRBJ2-1
len: 17
v_gene: TRBV27
d_gene: TRBD2

CDR3aa: CASSFPWTVEQYF
CDR3nt: TGTGCCAGCAGCTTTCCCTGGACAGTCGAGCAGTACTTC
j_gene: TRBJ2-7
len: 13
v_gene: TRBV11-3
d_gene: NA

CDR3aa: CASSRGTGESSRNQPQHF
CDR3nt: TGTGCCAGTAGCCGCGGGACAGGGGAATCCTCCCGCAATCAGCCCCAGCATTTT
j_gene: TRBJ1-5
len: 18
v_gene: TRBV19
d_gene: TRBD1

CDR3aa: CASRSMESSYNEQFF
CDR3nt: TGTGCCAGCAGATCTATGGAGAGCTCCTACAATGAGCAGTTCTTC
j_gene: TRBJ2-1
len: 15
v_gene: TRBV2
d_gene: NA

CDR3aa: CASRTRTGDSGNTIYF
CDR3nt: TGTGCCAGTAGGACCCGGACAGGAGACTCTGGAAACACCATATATTTT
j_gene: TRBJ1-3
len: 16
v_gene: TRBV19
d_gene: TRBD1

CDR3aa: CASSSPRTAYEQYF
CDR3nt: TGTGCCAGCAGCTCCCCTCGGACAGCCTACGAGCAGTACTTC
j_gene: TRBJ2-7
len: 14
v_gene: TRBV7-2
d_gene: NA

CDR3aa: CASSQGITLSYEQYF
CDR3nt: TGTGCCAGCAGTCAGGGGATCACCCTCTCCTACGAGCAGTACTTC
j_gene: TRBJ2-7
len: 15
v_gene: TRBV6-5
d_gene: NA

CDR3aa: CASSPRGGITYEQYF
CDR3nt: TGTGCCAGCAGTCCCCGGGGAGGTATCACCTACGAGCAGTACTTC
j_gene: TRBJ2-7
len: 15
v_gene: TRBV27
d_gene: NA

CDR3aa: CASSFSGREYNEQFF
CDR3nt: TGTGCCAGCAGCTTTAGCGGGAGGGAATACAATGAGCAGTTCTTC
j_gene: TRBJ2-1
len: 15
v_gene: TRBV7-3
d_gene: TRBD2

CDR3aa: CASSPSSAGTGYGYTF
CDR3nt: TGTGCCAGCAGTCCCTCTAGCGCGGGGACAGGCTATGGCTACACCTTC
j_gene: TRBJ1-2
len: 16
v_gene: TRBV27
d_gene: TRBD1

CDR3aa: CASSRQGFLRNTIYF
CDR3nt: TGTGCCAGCAGCCGCCAGGGATTCCTCAGAAACACCATATATTTT
j_gene: TRBJ1-3
len: 15
v_gene: TRBV14
d_gene: NA

CDR3aa: CASSQPISGPGQFF
CDR3nt: TGCGCCAGCAGCCAACCCATTAGCGGCCCAGGGCAGTTCTTC
j_gene: TRBJ2-1
len: 14
v_gene: TRBV4-1
d_gene: NA

CDR3aa: CASSYLDRLLGGYTF
CDR3nt: TGTGCCAGCAGTTACCTGGATCGTCTCCTGGGCGGCTACACCTTC
j_gene: TRBJ1-2
len: 15
v_gene: TRBV6-5
d_gene: NA

CDR3aa: CASSLTGTGLYSGYTF
CDR3nt: TGTGCCAGTAGTTTGACCGGGACAGGGTTGTATTCTGGCTACACCTTC
j_gene: TRBJ1-2
len: 16
v_gene: TRBV19
d_gene: TRBD1

CDR3aa: CASSDQHRGQNGYTF
CDR3nt: TGTGCCAGCAGTGACCAACACAGGGGGCAGAATGGCTACACCTTC
j_gene: TRBJ1-2
len: 15
v_gene: TRBV6-4
d_gene: TRBD1

CDR3aa: CSVGGRLNTEAFF
CDR3nt: TGCAGCGTGGGAGGCAGATTGAACACTGAAGCTTTCTTT
j_gene: TRBJ1-1
len: 13
v_gene: TRBV29-1
d_gene: NA

CDR3aa: CASSLGQAKMNTEAFF
CDR3nt: TGTGCCAGCAGCTTAGGTCAGGCGAAGATGAACACTGAAGCTTTCTTT
j_gene: TRBJ1-1
len: 16
v_gene: TRBV7-8
d_gene: NA

CDR3aa: CASSPLGTVNTEAFF
CDR3nt: TGTGCCAGCAGTCCTCTTGGGACAGTGAACACTGAAGCTTTCTTT
j_gene: TRBJ1-1
len: 15
v_gene: TRBV27
d_gene: TRBD1

CDR3aa: CALEGGEDGYTF
CDR3nt: TGTGCGTTAGAGGGAGGGGAGGATGGCTACACCTTC
j_gene: TRBJ1-2
len: 12
v_gene: TRBV6-1
d_gene: NA

CDR3aa: CASSPSGPGETQYF
CDR3nt: TGTGCCAGCTCACCATCAGGGCCTGGAGAGACCCAGTACTTC
j_gene: TRBJ2-5
len: 14
v_gene: TRBV18
d_gene: NA

CDR3aa: CASSFGGALNTEAFF
CDR3nt: TGTGCCAGCAGCTTCGGAGGGGCATTGAACACTGAAGCTTTCTTT
j_gene: TRBJ1-1
len: 15
v_gene: TRBV5-6
d_gene: NA

CDR3aa: CASSLRRLAGAATEQYF
CDR3nt: TGTGCCAGCAGCTTAAGAAGGCTAGCGGGGGCCGCTACCGAGCAGTACTTC
j_gene: TRBJ2-7
len: 17
v_gene: TRBV7-2
d_gene: TRBD2

CDR3aa: CASSPKPTGVNTEAFF
CDR3nt: TGTGCCAGCAGCCCTAAACCGACAGGGGTGAACACTGAAGCTTTCTTT
j_gene: TRBJ1-1
len: 16
v_gene: TRBV7-9
d_gene: TRBD1

CDR3aa: CASSLGQGNTGELFF
CDR3nt: TGTGCCAGCAGCTTAGGACAGGGGAACACCGGGGAGCTGTTTTTT
j_gene: TRBJ2-2
len: 15
v_gene: TRBV11-3
d_gene: TRBD1